The 16 T cell receptor beta chains below come from one sample, sequenced in a study of blood T cell repertoires in COVID-19. The assay was immunoSEQ multiplex PCR, and TCRdb's table has in-frame clones only and misses some. The sample has 130,000 or so clones, around 83% seen once. Sequencing input: peripheral blood. The source of these receptors is a man aged 30-40 years with COVID-19, enrolled during active disease.

The chain joins TRBV10-3 to TRBJ1-6; 8 bases align to TRBD1. CDR1 and CDR2 (germline): ENHRY, SYGVKD. Unmatched junction bases numbered 5, after V lost 4 bases and J lost 6 bases. CDR3 size: 15 residues. The CDR3 sequence: CAISGGDRSNSPLHF. The CDR3 nucleotides are TGTGCCATCAGTGGTGGGGACAGGAGTAATTCACCCCTCCACTTT.

The genes are TRBV28 and TRBJ1-2; D possibly corresponds to TRBD1 (5 bases). Germline assignment: CDR1 MDHEN and CDR2 SYDVKM. The V end was cut by 6 bases, the J end by 2 bases, with 16 bases between. The CDR3 spans 15 residues. The CDR3 loop reads CASSHGGSVNYGYTF. In DNA, the CDR3 is TGTGCCAGCAGCCACGGGGGGTCCGTGAACTATGGCTACACCTTC.

This chain links TRBV12-3 or TRBV12-4 with TRBJ1-2, with 9 bases fitting TRBD1. The ends lost 2 bases at V and 8 bases at J; junction bases unmatched: 3. The CDR3 has 13 residues. The CDR3 nucleotides are TGTGCCAGCAGTTTACGACAGGGGGGCGGCTACACCTTC. Its protein product is CASSLRQGGGYTF.

CDR3 sequence: CASSLRVTSLSSYNEQFF. The CDR3 region has the DNA TGTGCCAGCAGTTTACGGGTGACTAGCCTGAGCTCCTACAATGAGCAGTTCTTC. The J gene is TRBJ2-1, the V gene TRBV27; 7 positions match TRBD2. The CDR3 runs 18 residues. Germline CDR1 reads MNHEY; CDR2 reads SMNVEV (reference sequence). Losses at the gene ends were 2 bases for V and 0 bases for J; bases not matched to a gene: 10.

This chain connects TRBV28 to TRBJ2-1; 11 positions agree with TRBD1. The germline CDR1 and CDR2 sequences are MDHEN and SYDVKM. V lost 6 bases, J lost 6 bases, and 7 bases stayed unmatched. The CDR3 loop spans 15 amino acids. CDR3 sequence: CASRRAGTGGNEQFF. Written as DNA, the CDR3 is TGTGCCAGCAGGCGAGCCGGGACAGGGGGCAATGAGCAGTTCTTC. Supplemented by reference TRBV28 and TRBJ2-1, the full variable domain reads DVKVTQSSRYLVKRTGEKVFLECVQDMDHENMFWYRQDPGLGLRLIYFSYDVKMKEKGDIPEGYSVSREKKERFSLILESASTNQTSMYLCASRRAGTGGNEQFFGPGTRLTVL.

J is TRBJ2-3 and V is TRBV30, with D perhaps matching TRBD2 (5 bases). The V gene's germline CDR1 is GTSNPN and CDR2 SVGIG (reference sequence). This CDR3 has 14 amino acids. Trimming took 2 bases from V and 1 from J, leaving 10 bases between them. The CDR3 protein is CAWSKRVRTDTQYF. In DNA, the CDR3 is TGTGCCTGGAGTAAGAGGGTACGCACAGATACGCAGTATTTT.

In nucleotides, the CDR3 is TGTGCCAGCAGCAGTAGACAGGCTACTGAAGCTTTCTTT. This sequence encodes CASSSRQATEAFF. The chain recombines TRBV28 with TRBJ1-1; perhaps TRBD1 as D (6 bases). The CDR3 contains 13 residues. Germline CDR1 MDHEN, CDR2 SYDVKM. Trimming took 6 bases from V and 5 from J, leaving 13 bases between them. Together with reference TRBV28 and TRBJ1-1, the CDR3 gives the full variable domain: DVKVTQSSRYLVKRTGEKVFLECVQDMDHENMFWYRQDPGLGLRLIYFSYDVKMKEKGDIPEGYSVSREKKERFSLILESASTNQTSMYLCASSSRQATEAFFGQGTRLTVV.

CDR3 protein: CASSRNYVGSLSTDTQYF. In DNA form, the CDR3 reads TGTGCCAGCAGCAGAAATTACGTGGGCAGCCTTAGCACAGATACGCAGTATTTT. The J gene is TRBJ2-3, the V gene TRBV7-8; no clear D. Germline lookup yields CDR1 SGHVS and CDR2 FQNEAQ. The CDR3 totals 18 residues. V lost 5 bases and J lost 0, with 21 bases in between.

The rearrangement uses TRBV5-8 and TRBJ2-1; 8 nucleotides match TRBD1. V lost 5 bases to trimming and J lost 2 bases; unmatched junction nucleotides: 9. This CDR3 contains 16 residues. The germline V gene has CDR1 SGHTS and CDR2 YDEGEE. The CDR3 loop reads CASSRGQGGTYNEQFF. Here the CDR3 DNA reads TGTGCCAGCAGTCGCGGACAGGGTGGCACCTACAATGAGCAGTTCTTC. Supplemented by reference TRBV5-8 and TRBJ2-1, the full variable domain reads EAGVTQSPTHLIKTRGQQATLRCSPISGHTSVYWYQQALGLGLQFLLWYDEGEERNRGNFPPRFSGRQFPNYSSELNVNALELEDSALYLCASSRGQGGTYNEQFFGPGTRLTVL.

V is TRBV4-1 and J is TRBJ1-3; 12 bases agree with TRBD1. Losses at the gene ends were 4 bases for V and 2 bases for J; bases not matched to a gene: 6. CDR3 length equals 17 residues. Germline V gene lookup returns CDR1 MGHRA and CDR2 YSYEKL. The CDR3 region is CASSPRGTGGTGNTIYF. CDR3 coding DNA: TGCGCCAGCAGCCCCAGGGGGACAGGGGGCACTGGAAACACCATATATTTT.

This sequence joins TRBV5-5 and TRBJ2-6, with 7 bases identical to TRBD2. V lost 0 bases to trimming and J lost 7 bases; unmatched junction nucleotides: 19. CDR3 length equals 20 residues. CDR1 and CDR2 (germline): SGHKS, YYEKEE (reference sequence). The CDR3 bases are TGTGCCAGCAGCTTGGCCTGGGTTATGACTAGCTCCTCTGATGCCAACGTCCTGACTTTC. Its translation: CASSLAWVMTSSSDANVLTF.

This clone has just one count. V usage is TRBV6-6 and J usage is TRBJ2-5; TRBD2 agrees at 9 bases. Germline CDR1 and CDR2: MNHNY and SVGAGI (reference sequence). V gave up 2 bases and J gave up 4 bases; unmatched junction bases: 2. CDR3 length: 14 amino acids. The chain's CDR3 is CASSYLRGGETQYF. The CDR3 region has the DNA TGTGCCAGCAGTTACCTGCGGGGGGGAGAGACCCAGTACTTC.

The J gene is TRBJ2-2, the V gene TRBV6-5; 9 bases map to TRBD2. Trimming cost V 4 bases and J 7 bases; bases outside gene matches: 10. Germline V gene sequence: CDR1 MNHEY, CDR2 SVGAGI. The CDR3 runs to 16 residues. DNA of the CDR3: TGTGCCAGCAGTTCCACCTCCTATAGCGGGAGCGGGGAGCTGTTTTTT. This codes for CASSSTSYSGSGELFF.

The chain uses TRBV2 and TRBJ2-1, with 7 bases that match TRBD1. This CDR3 contains 14 residues. From germline, CDR1 is SNHLY and CDR2 FYNNEI. The V segment lost 6 bases and the J segment 0 bases; nucleotides outside the gene matches: 2. CDR3 in amino acids: CASRRDSSYNEQFF. CDR3 DNA sequence: TGTGCCAGCAGAAGGGACAGCTCCTACAATGAGCAGTTCTTC.

A single count supports this clone. V gene TRBV6-5 combines with J gene TRBJ2-1; 9 nucleotides match TRBD2. V shed 4 bases and J 9 bases; nucleotides not matched to a gene: 7. This CDR3 contains 14 residues. From germline, CDR1 is MNHEY and CDR2 SVGAGI. For the CDR3, the DNA is TGTGCCAGCAGTTCTGCGGGAGGGTTTCCTGAGCAGTTCTTC. Its translation is CASSSAGGFPEQFF.

This clone was observed a few times. The chain combines TRBV6-6 with TRBJ2-2; the D gene is possibly TRBD2 (5 bases). CDR3 length equals 15 residues. Germline V gene data show CDR1 as MNHNY and CDR2 as SVGAGI (reference sequence). Trimming took off 5 bases at V and 4 bases at J, with 14 bases between the two ends. In DNA, the CDR3 is TGTGCCAGCAGTCTAGTAGCGATGAGCACCGGGGAGCTGTTTTTT. Encoded protein: CASSLVAMSTGELFF.